A single sample gave rise to the 24 T cell receptor beta chains below, sequenced in a study of chemoradiotherapy in HPV16-positive cancers. TCRdb's copy holds only in-frame clones and misses some; the assay was immunoSEQ multiplex PCR. The sample consists of approximately 12,000 clones, about three fifths of them appearing once. The specimen was collected from a patient who underwent chemoradiotherapy. These receptors were obtained from a human donor with HPV-associated anogenital cancer.

V is TRBV30 and J is TRBJ2-7; the D gene is possibly TRBD1 (5 bases). V was clipped by 1 base and J by 3 bases, with 7 bases between them. Germline values: CDR1 GTSNPN, CDR2 SVGIG (reference sequence). This CDR3 region has 12 residues. Written as DNA, the CDR3 is TGTGCCTGGAGTGAGGGGTACTACGAGCAGTACTTC. It encodes CAWSEGYYEQYF.

The chain has TRBV7-3 and TRBJ2-1; 8 nucleotides line up with TRBD1. CDR1 is SGHTA and CDR2 is FQGTGA in the germline V gene. The length of the CDR3 is 14 residues. V lost 4 bases and J lost 5; bases outside the gene matches: 4. The CDR3 loop is CASSSDRAHNEQFF. The CDR3, as DNA: TGTGCCAGCAGCTCGGACAGGGCCCACAATGAGCAGTTCTTC.

This clone was recorded a few times. The rearrangement joins TRBV2 to TRBJ1-6; maybe TRBD1 (6 bases). V was shortened by 7 bases and J by 7 bases, with 14 bases between the two germline ends. CDR1 and CDR2 (germline): SNHLY, FYNNEI. The length of the CDR3 is 14 residues. The CDR3, as DNA: TGTGCCAGCAAGAGGACAGTGAAAAATTCACCCCTCCACTTT. Its protein is CASKRTVKNSPLHF.

The rearrangement joins TRBV30 to TRBJ2-2; either TRBD1 or TRBD2 may supply D (5 bases each). V lost 4 bases and J 9 bases, leaving 27 bases between the germline ends. The CDR3 is 17 amino acids. CDR1 GTSNPN and CDR2 SVGIG come from the germline V gene (reference sequence). CDR3: CAWKREPGQPNGRELFF. As DNA, the CDR3 is TGTGCCTGGAAGAGGGAACCAGGGCAGCCCAACGGCCGGGAGCTGTTTTTT.

This chain links TRBV5-8 with TRBJ1-1; 7 bases line up with TRBD1. V was clipped by 4 bases and J by 7 bases; unmatched bases: 10. Germline loops: CDR1 SGHTS, CDR2 YDEGEE. The CDR3 sequence is 14 residues long. The CDR3 spells CASSLRGEGSEAFF. The CDR3, as DNA: TGTGCCAGCAGCCTCAGGGGGGAAGGGAGTGAAGCTTTCTTT.

This chain connects TRBV11-2 to TRBJ2-7; 7 bases match TRBD1. Trimming removed 5 bases from V and 3 bases from J; junction bases left unmatched: 4. The CDR3 covers 13 residues. The germline V gene encodes CDR1 SGHAT and CDR2 FQNNGV. CDR3 sequence: CASSLRQGYEQYF. Here the CDR3 DNA reads TGTGCCAGCAGCCTTAGACAGGGCTACGAGCAGTACTTC.

This clone counts as large. V is TRBV7-3 and J is TRBJ2-7; maybe TRBD2 (6 bases). This CDR3 region has 13 residues. V was trimmed by 5 bases and J by 6 bases, leaving 14 bases between them. The germline gives CDR1 SGHTA, CDR2 FQGTGA. This chain's CDR3 is CASSPKVGGEQYF. The CDR3 bases are TGTGCCAGCAGCCCGAAGGTGGGAGGCGAGCAGTACTTC.

The chain recombines TRBV4-3 with TRBJ2-1; D remains ambiguous. The germline gives CDR1 LGHNA, CDR2 YSLEER. V was cut by 3 bases and J by 3 bases, with 12 bases left in between. CDR3 length equals 15 residues. CDR3 DNA: TGCGCCAGCAGCCAGGCGGATACCTTCTACAATGAGCAGTTCTTC. Protein product: CASSQADTFYNEQFF.

This clone has a handful of counts. This chain uses TRBV7-3 with TRBJ2-7, with TRBD1 matching over 7 bases. This CDR3 is 13 amino acids long. Trimming took 0 bases from V and 7 from J; bases not matched to a gene: 3. Per germline, CDR1 SGHTA and CDR2 FQGTGA. This CDR3 is CASSLTSTGEQYF. In DNA, the CDR3 is TGTGCCAGCAGCTTAACGTCGACAGGGGAGCAGTACTTC.

This clone is deemed large (0.1 to 1%). The rearrangement links TRBV9 to TRBJ2-7; D gene unclear. Germline V gene lookup returns CDR1 SGDLS and CDR2 YYNGEE. This CDR3 has 16 amino acids. With 3 bases removed from V and 0 bases from J, the gap between germline ends came to 16 bases. In DNA form, the CDR3 reads TGTGCCAGCAGCGGGTTAATAGCTGCGAGCTCCTACGAGCAGTACTTC. Translation: CASSGLIAASSYEQYF.

This clone was seen just once. J is TRBJ2-7 and V is TRBV10-3; D remains unclear. V lost 2 bases to trimming and J lost 3 bases, with 8 bases between them. The CDR3 covers 13 residues. Germline CDR1 reads ENHRY; CDR2 reads SYGVKD. The CDR3 DNA follows: TGTGCCATCAGTGAGCAGGAGATCTACGAGCAGTACTTC. It encodes CAISEQEIYEQYF.

V and J are TRBV5-4 and TRBJ2-6; no definite D call. V was clipped by 2 bases and J by 0 bases, with 6 bases between them. Looked up from germline, CDR1 is SGHNT and CDR2 is YYREEE (reference sequence). The CDR3 runs to 15 residues. The chain's CDR3 is CASSFGVSGANVLTF. The CDR3 nucleotides read TGTGCCAGCAGCTTTGGCGTCTCTGGGGCCAACGTCCTGACTTTC.

The rearrangement joins TRBV19 to TRBJ1-5; 7 nucleotides agree with TRBD1. In germline, CDR1 is LNHDA, CDR2 SQIVND (reference sequence). CDR3 length: 17 residues. The trim removed 4 bases at V and 2 bases at J, leaving 11 bases unmatched. CDR3 region: CASSTPLGGKGNQPQHF. For the CDR3, the DNA is TGTGCCAGTAGTACTCCTCTAGGGGGCAAGGGCAATCAGCCCCAGCATTTT.

J is TRBJ2-4 and V is TRBV7-2; D possibly corresponds to TRBD2 (6 bases). CDR3 length: 16 residues. The germline CDR1 and CDR2 sequences are SGHTA and FQGNSA. The ends were cut back, 5 bases at V and 1 base at J, with 15 bases in the middle. The DNA of the CDR3 is TGTGCCAGCAGCCGACCGGGACTTCTTGCCAAAAACATTCAGTACTTC. Amino acid sequence: CASSRPGLLAKNIQYF.

The V gene is TRBV6-1, the J gene TRBJ2-1; the match to TRBD1 covers 8 bases. This CDR3 has 12 amino acids. From germline, CDR1 is MNHNS and CDR2 SASEGT. The V and J ends lost 2 bases and 12 bases, in that order; junction bases with no gene match: 3. This chain's CDR3 is CASSETGTGQFF. CDR3 coding DNA: TGTGCCAGCAGTGAAACCGGGACAGGGCAGTTCTTC.

This chain connects TRBV15 to TRBJ2-1, with a possible D match to TRBD2 (7 bases). The CDR3 extends over 19 amino acids. V lost 5 bases and J lost 6, with 29 bases in between. Germline CDR1 reads LNHNV; CDR2 reads YYDKDF (reference sequence). This CDR3 is CATSHPGEEGGREVNEQFF. In nucleotides, the CDR3 is TGTGCCACCAGCCACCCAGGGGAAGAGGGCGGGAGAGAGGTCAATGAGCAGTTCTTC.

This clone was seen a single time. V usage is TRBV28 and J usage is TRBJ2-5; TRBD2 aligns across 8 bases. The CDR3 covers 15 residues. V shed 6 bases and J 5 bases; nucleotides not matched to a gene: 11. CDR1 MDHEN and CDR2 SYDVKM come from the germline V gene. The CDR3: CASRPGGGRLETQYF. DNA of the CDR3: TGTGCCAGCAGGCCGGGCGGGGGGCGCTTGGAGACCCAGTACTTC.

This chain links TRBV6-4 with TRBJ1-2; D gene ambiguous. CDR1 and CDR2 (germline): MRHNA, SNTAGT. The CDR3 is 18 amino acids. Trimming pared 7 bases from V and 4 bases from J, leaving 28 bases between. The CDR3 DNA reads TGTGCCAGCACCCCCCCGGTGGGCAAAAGGCAAATGGGCTATGGCTACACCTTC. Translation gives CASTPPVGKRQMGYGYTF.

Of note for this clone: One junction end does not reproduce the germline sequence, and a read error may be involved. This chain uses TRBV28 with TRBJ2-7; D is perhaps TRBD1 or TRBD2 (5 bases each). The CDR3 is 14 residues long. CDR1 and CDR2 from the germline V gene are MDHEN and SYDVKM. In DNA form, the CDR3 reads TGTGCCAGCAGTCCTGGTCCATCAACTTACGAGGGGCGCTTC. This encodes CASSPGPSTYEGRF.

This sequence joins TRBV29-1 and TRBJ2-1; D gene uncertain. Trimming shortened V by 4 bases and J by 4 bases, and 5 bases separated the two germline ends. CDR1 and CDR2 (germline): SQVTM, ANQGSEA. The CDR3 contains 11 residues. The DNA for the CDR3 is TGCAGCGTTGGAATTTACAATGAGCAGTTCTTC. Translated: CSVGIYNEQFF.

The CDR3 loop is CASSANQEPGNTIYF. The CDR3 coding sequence is TGCGCCAGCAGCGCCAACCAGGAACCTGGAAACACCATATATTTT. The V and J genes are TRBV5-1 and TRBJ1-3; D remains ambiguous. V dropped 4 bases and J dropped 2 bases, with 13 bases sitting between them. The CDR3 has 15 residues. Germline CDR1 and CDR2: SGHRS and YFSETQ.

This chain connects TRBV30 to TRBJ2-7; D possibly corresponds to TRBD1 (5 bases). The CDR3 extends over 13 amino acids. Trimming took off 4 bases at V and 5 bases at J, with 15 bases between the two ends. The V gene's germline CDR1 is GTSNPN and CDR2 SVGIG (reference sequence). CDR3 DNA sequence: TGTGCCTGGAACAGGCCCCTTCAGAACGAGCAGTACTTC. It translates to CAWNRPLQNEQYF.

V and J are TRBV2 and TRBJ2-7; 7 bases match TRBD2. The CDR3 consists of 16 residues. Per germline, CDR1 SNHLY and CDR2 FYNNEI. V was clipped by 2 bases and J by 2 bases; unmatched bases: 9. As DNA, the CDR3 is TGTGCCAGCAGTGAAAATGGGGCGGGGGTGCCCTACGAGCAGTACTTC. It is translated as CASSENGAGVPYEQYF.

The V call is TRBV19, the J call TRBJ1-1; D gene uncertain. The CDR3 contains 14 residues. Germline lookup yields CDR1 LNHDA and CDR2 SQIVND (reference sequence). V was pared by 5 bases and J by 0 bases, with 10 bases between. The CDR3 DNA sequence: TGTGCCAGTAGTCCGCAGACCGTGAACACTGAAGCTTTCTTT. Protein: CASSPQTVNTEAFF.